This T cell receptor (beta chain) comes out of a study of T cell responses to AZD1222 COVID-19 vaccine. Overall study: Pooling was applied to second doses at about 4 or about 12 weeks. Points from the study as a whole: At study baseline, merely roughly 6 AZD1222 recipients were seropositive. Across the whole spike, CD4 TCRs peaked at regions 160-218 and 743-854. Nearly half of spike-specific TCRs reportedly target unmutated variant regions.

This clone was found a few times. Its cognate antigen is unknown. CDR1 and CDR2 (germline): SGHTA, FQGNSA. This CDR3 is built from 15 residues. J lost 9 bases, V lost 1 base, and 1 base had no gene match. Sequenced by immunoSEQ multiplex PCR; TCRdb stores in-frame clones only, minus some. The data contain fewer than 150,000 clones, around 92% of them singletons. The rearrangement links TRBV7-2 to TRBJ2-1, with 15 bases matching TRBD2. This specimen was peripheral blood, taken on day 0 of AZD1222 vaccination. The receptor's source is an adult in good health. In nucleotides, the CDR3 is TGTGCCAGCAGCTTAGTGGGACTAGCGGGAGGTGAGCAGTTCTTC. This gives the protein CASSLVGLAGGEQFF.